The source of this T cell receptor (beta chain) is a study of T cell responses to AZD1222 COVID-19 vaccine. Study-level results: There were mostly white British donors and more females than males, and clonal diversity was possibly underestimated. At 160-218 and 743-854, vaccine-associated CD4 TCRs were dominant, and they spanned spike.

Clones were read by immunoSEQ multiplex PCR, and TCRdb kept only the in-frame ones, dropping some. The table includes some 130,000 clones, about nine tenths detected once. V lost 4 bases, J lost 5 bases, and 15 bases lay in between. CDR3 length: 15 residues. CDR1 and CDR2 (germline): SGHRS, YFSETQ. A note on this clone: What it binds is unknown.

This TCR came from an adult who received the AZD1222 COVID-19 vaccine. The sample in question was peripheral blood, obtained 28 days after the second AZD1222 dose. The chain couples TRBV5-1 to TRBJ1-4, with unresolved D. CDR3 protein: CASSAATDANEKLFF. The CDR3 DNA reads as TGCGCCAGCAGCGCAGCAACCGACGCGAATGAAAAACTGTTTTTT. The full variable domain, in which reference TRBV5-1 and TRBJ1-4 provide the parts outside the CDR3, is KAGVTQTPRYLIKTRGQQVTLSCSPISGHRSVSWYQQTPGQGLQFLFEYFSETQRNKGNFPGRFSGRQFSNSRSEMNVSTLELGDSALYLCASSAATDANEKLFFGSGTQLSVL.